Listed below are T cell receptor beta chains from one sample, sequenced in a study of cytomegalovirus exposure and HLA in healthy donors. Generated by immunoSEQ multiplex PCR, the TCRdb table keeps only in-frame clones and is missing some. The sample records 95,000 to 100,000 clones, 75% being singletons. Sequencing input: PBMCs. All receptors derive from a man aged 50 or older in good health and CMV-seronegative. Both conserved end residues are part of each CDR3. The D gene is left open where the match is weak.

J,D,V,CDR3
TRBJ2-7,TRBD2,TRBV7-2,CASSLGASGWVEQYF
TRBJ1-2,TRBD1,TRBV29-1,CSVVQGARGGYTF
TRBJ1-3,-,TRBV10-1,CASIAGTWDTIYF
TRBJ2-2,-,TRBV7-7,CASSRSGNSGSGELFF
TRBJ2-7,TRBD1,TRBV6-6,CASRISGQGIYEQYF
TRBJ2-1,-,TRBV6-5,CASSLGGQPYNEQFF
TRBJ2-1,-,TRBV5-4,CASSKKLQGNEQFF
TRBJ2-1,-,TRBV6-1,CASSEFSSYNEQFF
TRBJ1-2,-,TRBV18,CASSLRADIYGYTF
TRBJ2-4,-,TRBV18,CASSVDRKNIQYF
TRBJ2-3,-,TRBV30,CAWSPGDTQYF
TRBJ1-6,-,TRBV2,CASSQQGTYNSPLHF
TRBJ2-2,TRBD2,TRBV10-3,CAISESQPRTRSTGELFF
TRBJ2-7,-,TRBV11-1,CASSLAGADSSYEQYF
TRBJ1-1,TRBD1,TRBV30,CAWSGDTGQGISFF
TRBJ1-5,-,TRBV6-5,CASSPTAYQPQHF
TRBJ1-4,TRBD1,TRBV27,CASSLTGVGEKLFF
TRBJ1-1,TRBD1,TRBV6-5,CASSQNRGNTEAFF
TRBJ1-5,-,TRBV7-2,CASSLGSNNQPQHF
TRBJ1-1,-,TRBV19,CASSTRTEGRNTEAFF
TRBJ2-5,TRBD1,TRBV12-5,CASGLSPGQGIKETQYF
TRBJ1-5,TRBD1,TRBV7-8,CASSPLRPSRDSIFIAQHF
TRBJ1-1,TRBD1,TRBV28,CASSSRGMGQADTEAFF
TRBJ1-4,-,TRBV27,CASRPTPGEEKLFF